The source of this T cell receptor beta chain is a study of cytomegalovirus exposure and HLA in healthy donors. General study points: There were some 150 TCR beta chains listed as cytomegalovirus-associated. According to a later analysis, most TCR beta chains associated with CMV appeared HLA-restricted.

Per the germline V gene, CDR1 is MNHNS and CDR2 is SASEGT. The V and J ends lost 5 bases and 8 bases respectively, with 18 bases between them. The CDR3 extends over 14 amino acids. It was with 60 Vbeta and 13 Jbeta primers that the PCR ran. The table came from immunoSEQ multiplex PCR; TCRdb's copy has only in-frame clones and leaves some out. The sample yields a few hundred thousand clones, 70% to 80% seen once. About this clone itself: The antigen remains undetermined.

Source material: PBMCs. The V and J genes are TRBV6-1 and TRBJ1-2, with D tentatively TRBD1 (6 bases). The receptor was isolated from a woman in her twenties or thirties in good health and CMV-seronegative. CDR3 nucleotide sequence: TGTGCCAGCAGTAATCAATTGGGAACAGGGGGCTACACCTTC. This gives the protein CASSNQLGTGGYTF.